One and the same sample provided the 10 T cell receptor beta chains below, sequenced in a study of blood T cell repertoires in COVID-19. Assay used: immunoSEQ multiplex PCR; TCRdb lists only in-frame clones, some missing. The sample shows 150,000 to 200,000 clones, more than 65% of them seen only once. Sequenced input: peripheral blood. The receptors come from a woman aged 80 or over with acute or convalescent COVID-19.

This chain connects TRBV30 to TRBJ1-1, with TRBD1 matching 8 bases. Germline loops: CDR1 GTSNPN, CDR2 SVGIG (reference sequence). This CDR3 has 14 amino acids. V trimming: 4 bases; J trimming: 3 bases; junction bases outside the gene matches: 7. As DNA, the CDR3 is TGTGCCTGGACCCAAGGACAGGGTTACACTGAAGCTTTCTTT. Translated, it gives CAWTQGQGYTEAFF.

This chain links TRBV5-1 with TRBJ2-3, with a possible D match to TRBD2 (7 bases). The CDR3 loop spans 14 amino acids. Germline V gene data show CDR1 as SGHRS and CDR2 as YFSETQ. Trimming pared 3 bases from V and 2 bases from J, leaving 10 bases between. The CDR3 bases are TGCGCCAGCAGCTCCGGGGGGCCCACAGATACGCAGTATTTT. It yields the protein CASSSGGPTDTQYF.

This chain joins TRBV5-8 and TRBJ1-2, with a possible D match to TRBD1 (5 bases). With 4 bases removed from V and 4 bases from J, the gap between germline ends came to 20 bases. The length of the CDR3 is 16 residues. CDR1 and CDR2 from the germline V gene are SGHTS and YDEGEE. This CDR3 is CASSVRRTQPFYGYTF. The CDR3, as DNA: TGTGCCAGCAGCGTCCGAAGGACACAACCATTCTATGGCTACACCTTC.

The rearrangement links TRBV5-1 to TRBJ2-6; the D gene is possibly TRBD1 (6 bases). The germline V gene has CDR1 SGHRS and CDR2 YFSETQ. Deletions cut 4 bases from V and 0 bases from J, with 17 bases between. This CDR3 is built from 18 residues. CDR3 protein: CASSPLGQGTSGANVLTF. Here the CDR3 DNA reads TGCGCCAGCAGCCCCCTGGGACAAGGTACCTCTGGGGCCAACGTCCTGACTTTC.

The V gene is TRBV28, the J gene TRBJ2-2, with D possibly TRBD1 on 6 matching bases. Germline V gene lookup returns CDR1 MDHEN and CDR2 SYDVKM. Deletions cut 10 bases from V and 0 bases from J, with 12 bases between. This CDR3 comprises 14 residues. CDR3 region: CATSGTPNTGELFF. DNA for the CDR3: TGTGCCACCTCCGGGACACCGAACACCGGGGAGCTGTTTTTT.

V is TRBV5-1 and J is TRBJ2-3; 11 bases fit TRBD2. The ends lost 4 bases at V and 3 bases at J; junction bases unmatched: 7. Germline assignment: CDR1 SGHRS and CDR2 YFSETQ. CDR3 length: 16 residues. CDR3 residues: CASSRGLAAGTDTQYF. Written as DNA, the CDR3 is TGCGCCAGCAGCCGGGGACTAGCGGCTGGTACAGATACGCAGTATTTT.

The chain links TRBV18 to TRBJ1-1, with D tentatively TRBD1 (5 bases). The CDR3 contains 14 residues. The V and J ends lost 5 bases and 3 bases respectively, with 13 bases between them. Looked up from germline, CDR1 is KGHSH and CDR2 is LQKENI. The CDR3 is CASSATDSYTEAFF. For the CDR3, the DNA is TGTGCCAGCTCAGCGACCGACAGTTACACTGAAGCTTTCTTT.

The chain recombines TRBV5-1 with TRBJ1-1, with a possible D match to TRBD1 (5 bases). The CDR3 length is 17 residues. Germline V lookup: CDR1 SGHRS, CDR2 YFSETQ. V lost 4 bases to trimming and J lost 0 bases, with 19 bases between them. DNA for the CDR3: TGCGCCAGCAGCAAATCGGTGGGGCGGGGGTTGAACACTGAAGCTTTCTTT. Its protein product is CASSKSVGRGLNTEAFF.

This sequence joins TRBV28 and TRBJ2-7; TRBD1 is a possible D gene (6 bases). V was clipped by 5 bases and J by 2 bases, with 10 bases between them. This CDR3 has 13 residues. The V gene's germline CDR1 is MDHEN and CDR2 SYDVKM. The CDR3 loop is CASSPDSPYEQYF. In DNA, the CDR3 is TGTGCCAGCAGTCCGGACAGTCCCTACGAGCAGTACTTC. The full variable domain, its missing parts supplied by reference TRBV28 and TRBJ2-7, is DVKVTQSSRYLVKRTGEKVFLECVQDMDHENMFWYRQDPGLGLRLIYFSYDVKMKEKGDIPEGYSVSREKKERFSLILESASTNQTSMYLCASSPDSPYEQYFGPGTRLTVT.

CDR3 in amino acids: CASSPDRGRPYF. The CDR3 DNA is TGCGCCAGCAGCCCGGACAGGGGACGTCCGTACTTC. This rearrangement joins TRBV5-1 to TRBJ2-7; 9 positions match TRBD1. V shed 4 bases, J shed 12 bases, and the junction held 8 bases outside the gene matches. CDR3 length: 12 residues. Germline CDR1 reads SGHRS; CDR2 reads YFSETQ.